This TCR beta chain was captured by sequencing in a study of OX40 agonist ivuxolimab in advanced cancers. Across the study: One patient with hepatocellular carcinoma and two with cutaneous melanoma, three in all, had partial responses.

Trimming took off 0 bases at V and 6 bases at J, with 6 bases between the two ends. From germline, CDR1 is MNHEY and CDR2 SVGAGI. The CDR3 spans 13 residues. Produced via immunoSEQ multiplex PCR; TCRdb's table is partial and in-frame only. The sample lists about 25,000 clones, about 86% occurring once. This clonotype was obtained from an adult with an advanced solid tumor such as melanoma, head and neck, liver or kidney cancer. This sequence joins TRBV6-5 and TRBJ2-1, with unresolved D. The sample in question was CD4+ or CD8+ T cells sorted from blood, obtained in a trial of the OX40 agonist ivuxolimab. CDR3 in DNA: TGTGCCAGCAGTTACTCGGCGCGCAATGAGCAGTTCTTC. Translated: CASSYSARNEQFF.